This T cell receptor (beta chain) was recorded in a study of technical replicates of blood from several donors (dated by TCRdb to 2017 to 2019). The receptor library was made with the immunoSEQ multiplex PCR assay. The source is immuneACCESS, and TCRdb retained only in-frame sequences with V and J called. Part of the clones is not carried over; for the studies checked, unresolved V genes explain less than half of this, and the remainder is unexplained. Within this sample are tens of thousands of clones, with about 92% of them counted one time only. The ten largest account for less than 0.4% of the sample. Taken from cysteine to phenylalanine, the CDR3 has 13 residues. Only the CDR3 DNA is retained, 39 bases long and in frame from the first base. Reading the germline V gene gives CDR1 SGHTA and CDR2 FQGNSA. The trim is 2 bases for V and 4 bases for J, with a gap of 8 bases between the germline ends.

Points on this clone: Its antigen remains unidentified. Base qualities are not provided; no much larger clone lies one nucleotide away.

Material: T cells isolated from PBMCs. The clonotype was recovered from a human donor in good health. In this chain, TRBV7-2 is recombined with TRBJ1-1; a confident D gene designation cannot be given. The DNA sequence is as follows: TGTGCCAGCAGCTTATATAGGAGCACTGAAGCTTTCTTT. It codes for CASSLYRSTEAFF.